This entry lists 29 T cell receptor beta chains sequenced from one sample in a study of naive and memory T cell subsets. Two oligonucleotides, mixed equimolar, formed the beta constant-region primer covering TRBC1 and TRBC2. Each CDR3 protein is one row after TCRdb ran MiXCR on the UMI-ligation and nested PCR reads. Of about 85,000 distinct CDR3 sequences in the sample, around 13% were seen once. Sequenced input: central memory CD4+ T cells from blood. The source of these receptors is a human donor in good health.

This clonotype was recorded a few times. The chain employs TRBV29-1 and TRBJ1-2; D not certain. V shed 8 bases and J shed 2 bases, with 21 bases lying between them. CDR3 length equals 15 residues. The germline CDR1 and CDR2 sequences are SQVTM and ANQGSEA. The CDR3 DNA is TGCAGCATCTACGAGGGTCGGGGTTTCAACTATGGCTACACCTTC. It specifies CSIYEGRGFNYGYTF.

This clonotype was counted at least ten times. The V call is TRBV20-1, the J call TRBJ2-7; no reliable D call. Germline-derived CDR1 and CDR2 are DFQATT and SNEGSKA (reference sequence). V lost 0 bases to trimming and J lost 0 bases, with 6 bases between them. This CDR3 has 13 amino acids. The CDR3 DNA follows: TGCAGTGCTAGAGAACCTGGCTCCTACGAGCAGTACTTC. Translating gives CSAREPGSYEQYF.

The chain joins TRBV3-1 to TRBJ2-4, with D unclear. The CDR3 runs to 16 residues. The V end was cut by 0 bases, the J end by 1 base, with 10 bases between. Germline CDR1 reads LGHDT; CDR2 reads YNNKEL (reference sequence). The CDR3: CASSQDQSAAKNIQYF. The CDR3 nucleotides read TGTGCCAGCAGCCAAGACCAGAGCGCGGCCAAAAACATTCAGTACTTC. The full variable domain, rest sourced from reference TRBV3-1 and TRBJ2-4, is DTAVSQTPKYLVTQMGNDKSIKCEQNLGHDTMYWYKQDSKKFLKIMFSYNNKELIINETVPNRFSPKSPDKAHLNLHINSLELGDSAVYFCASSQDQSAAKNIQYFGAGTRLSVL.

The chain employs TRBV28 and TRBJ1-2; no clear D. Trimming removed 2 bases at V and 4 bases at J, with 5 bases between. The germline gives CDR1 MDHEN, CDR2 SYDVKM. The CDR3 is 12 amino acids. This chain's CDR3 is CASSLPVYGYTF. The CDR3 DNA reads TGTGCCAGCAGTTTACCGGTCTATGGCTACACCTTC.

The DNA of the CDR3 is TGTGCCAGCAAATTAGCGGGGCTGAACACCGGGGAGCTGTTTTTT. Its translation: CASKLAGLNTGELFF. This chain uses TRBV27 with TRBJ2-2, with TRBD2 matching 8 bases. This CDR3 has 15 residues. Germline values: CDR1 MNHEY, CDR2 SMNVEV (reference sequence). The J segment lost 1 base and the V segment lost 7 bases, leaving 5 bases of the junction unmatched.

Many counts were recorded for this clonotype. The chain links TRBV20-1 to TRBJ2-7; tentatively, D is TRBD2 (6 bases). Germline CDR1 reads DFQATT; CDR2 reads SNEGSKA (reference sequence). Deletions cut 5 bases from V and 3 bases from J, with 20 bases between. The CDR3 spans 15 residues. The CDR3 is CSALPRTTGSYEQYF. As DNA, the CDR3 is TGCAGTGCTCTCCCCCGGACTACTGGCAGCTACGAGCAGTACTTC.

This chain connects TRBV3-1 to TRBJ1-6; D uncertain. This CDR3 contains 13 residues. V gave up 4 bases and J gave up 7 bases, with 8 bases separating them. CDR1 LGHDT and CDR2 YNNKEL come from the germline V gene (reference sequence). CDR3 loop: CASSREGNSPLHF. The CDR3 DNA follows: TGTGCCAGCAGCCGAGAGGGAAATTCACCCCTCCACTTT.

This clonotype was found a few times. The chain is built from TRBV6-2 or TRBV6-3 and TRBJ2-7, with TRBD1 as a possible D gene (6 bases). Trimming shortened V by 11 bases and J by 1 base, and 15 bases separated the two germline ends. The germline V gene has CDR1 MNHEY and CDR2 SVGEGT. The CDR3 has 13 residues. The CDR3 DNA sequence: TGTGCCGGAAACAGGGATCCTTCCTACGAGCAGTACTTC. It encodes CAGNRDPSYEQYF.

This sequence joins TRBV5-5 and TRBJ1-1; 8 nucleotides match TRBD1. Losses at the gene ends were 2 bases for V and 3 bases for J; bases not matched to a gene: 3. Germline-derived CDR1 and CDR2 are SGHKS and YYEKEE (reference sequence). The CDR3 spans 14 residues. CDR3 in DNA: TGTGCCAGCAGCTTTCAGGGGGCTTACACTGAAGCTTTCTTT. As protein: CASSFQGAYTEAFF.

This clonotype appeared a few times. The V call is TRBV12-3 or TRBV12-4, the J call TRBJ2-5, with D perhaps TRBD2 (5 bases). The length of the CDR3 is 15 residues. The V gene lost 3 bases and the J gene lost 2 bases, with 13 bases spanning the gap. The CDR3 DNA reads TGTGCCAGCAGTTTTTCGCGGGCCGTACAAGAGACCCAGTACTTC. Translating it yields CASSFSRAVQETQYF.

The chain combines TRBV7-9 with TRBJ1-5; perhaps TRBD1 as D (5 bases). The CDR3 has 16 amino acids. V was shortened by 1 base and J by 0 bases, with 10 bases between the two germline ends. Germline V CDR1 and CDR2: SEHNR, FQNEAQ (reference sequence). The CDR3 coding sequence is TGTGCCAGCAGCTTAGGACAGAATCCTAGCAATCAGCCCCAGCATTTT. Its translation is CASSLGQNPSNQPQHF.

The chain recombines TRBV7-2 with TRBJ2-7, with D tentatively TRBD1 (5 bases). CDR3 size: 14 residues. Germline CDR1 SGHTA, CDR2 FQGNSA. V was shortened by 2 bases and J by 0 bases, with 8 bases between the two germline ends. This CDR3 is CASSLQGLSYEQYF. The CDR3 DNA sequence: TGTGCCAGCAGCTTACAGGGCCTCTCCTACGAGCAGTACTTC. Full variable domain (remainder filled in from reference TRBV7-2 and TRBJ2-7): GAGVSQSPSNKVTEKGKDVELRCDPISGHTALYWYRQSLGQGLEFLIYFQGNSAPDKSGLPSDRFSAERTGGSVSTLTIQRTQQEDSAVYLCASSLQGLSYEQYFGPGTRLTVT.

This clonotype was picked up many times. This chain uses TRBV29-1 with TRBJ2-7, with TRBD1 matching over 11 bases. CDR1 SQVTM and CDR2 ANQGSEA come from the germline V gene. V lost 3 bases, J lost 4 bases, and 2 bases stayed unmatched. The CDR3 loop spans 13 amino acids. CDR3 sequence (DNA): TGCAGCGTTGAGTGGGACAGGGGGTACGAGCAGTACTTC. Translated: CSVEWDRGYEQYF.

The CDR3 nucleotides read TGTGCCAGCAGCTGGGGACCCGTCGAGCAGTACTTC. Translation: CASSWGPVEQYF. The V and J genes are TRBV7-8 and TRBJ2-7; D may match TRBD1 or TRBD2 (5 bases each). This CDR3 has 12 amino acids. Trimming left V 4 bases short and J 6 bases short, with 10 bases between. Per the germline V gene, CDR1 is SGHVS and CDR2 is FQNEAQ.

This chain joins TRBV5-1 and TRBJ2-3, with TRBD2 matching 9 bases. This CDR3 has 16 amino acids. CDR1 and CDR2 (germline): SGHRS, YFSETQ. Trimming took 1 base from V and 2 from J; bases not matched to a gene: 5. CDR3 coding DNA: TGCGCCAGCAGCTTGAAGACTAGCGGAAACACAGATACGCAGTATTTT. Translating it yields CASSLKTSGNTDTQYF.

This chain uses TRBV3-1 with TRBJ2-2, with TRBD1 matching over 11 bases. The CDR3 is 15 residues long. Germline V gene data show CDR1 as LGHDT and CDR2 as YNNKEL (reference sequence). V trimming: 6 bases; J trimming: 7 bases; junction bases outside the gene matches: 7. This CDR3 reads CASRTRTGGGGELFF. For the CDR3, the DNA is TGTGCCAGCAGGACTAGGACAGGGGGCGGCGGGGAGCTGTTTTTT.

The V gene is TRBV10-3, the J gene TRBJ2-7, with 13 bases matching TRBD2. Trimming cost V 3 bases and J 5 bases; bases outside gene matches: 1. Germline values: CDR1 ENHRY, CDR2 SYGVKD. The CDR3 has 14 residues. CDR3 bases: TGTGCCATCAGTGAAGGGACTAGCGGGAACGAGCAGTACTTC. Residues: CAISEGTSGNEQYF.

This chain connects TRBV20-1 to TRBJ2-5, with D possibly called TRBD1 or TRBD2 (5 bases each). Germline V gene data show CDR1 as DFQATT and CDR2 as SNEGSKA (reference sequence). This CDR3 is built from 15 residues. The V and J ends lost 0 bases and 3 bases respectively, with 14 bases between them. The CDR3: CSARDLGRAEETQYF. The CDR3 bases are TGCAGTGCTAGAGATTTGGGACGAGCGGAAGAGACCCAGTACTTC.

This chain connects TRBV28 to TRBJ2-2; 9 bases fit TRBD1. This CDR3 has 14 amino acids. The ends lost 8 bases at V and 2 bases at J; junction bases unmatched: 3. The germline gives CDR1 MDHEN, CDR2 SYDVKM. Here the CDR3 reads CASWDRANTGELFF. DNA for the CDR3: TGTGCCAGCTGGGACAGGGCAAACACCGGGGAGCTGTTTTTT.

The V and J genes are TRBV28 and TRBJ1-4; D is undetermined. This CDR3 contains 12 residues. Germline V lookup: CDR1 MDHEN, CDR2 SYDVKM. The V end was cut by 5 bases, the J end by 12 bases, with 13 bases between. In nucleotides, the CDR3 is TGTGCCAGCAGTAGCCTGGGTGGGCAACTGTTTTTT. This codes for CASSSLGGQLFF.

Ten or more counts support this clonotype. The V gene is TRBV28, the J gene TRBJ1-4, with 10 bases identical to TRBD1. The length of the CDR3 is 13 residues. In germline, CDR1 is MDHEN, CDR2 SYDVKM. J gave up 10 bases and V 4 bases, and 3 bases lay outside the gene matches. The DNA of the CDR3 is TGTGCCAGCAGTTCCGGGGACAGGGGAAAACTGTTTTTT. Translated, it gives CASSSGDRGKLFF. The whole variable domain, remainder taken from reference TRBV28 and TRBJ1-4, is DVKVTQSSRYLVKRTGEKVFLECVQDMDHENMFWYRQDPGLGLRLIYFSYDVKMKEKGDIPEGYSVSREKKERFSLILESASTNQTSMYLCASSSGDRGKLFFGSGTQLSVL.

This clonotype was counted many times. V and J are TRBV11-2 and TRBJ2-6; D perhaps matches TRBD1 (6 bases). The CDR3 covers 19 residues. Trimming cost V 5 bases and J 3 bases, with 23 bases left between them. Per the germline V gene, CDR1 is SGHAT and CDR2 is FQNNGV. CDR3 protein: CASSPSHGRGVSGANVLTF. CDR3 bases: TGTGCCAGCAGCCCATCACACGGCAGGGGCGTAAGTGGGGCCAACGTCCTGACTTTC.

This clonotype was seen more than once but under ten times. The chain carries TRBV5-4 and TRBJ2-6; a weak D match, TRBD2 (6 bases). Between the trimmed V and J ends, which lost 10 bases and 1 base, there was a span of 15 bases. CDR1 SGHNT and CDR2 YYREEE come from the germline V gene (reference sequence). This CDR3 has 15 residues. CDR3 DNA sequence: TGTGCCGTCCAGGGTGCGGGGTCTGGGGCCAACGTCCTGACTTTC. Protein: CAVQGAGSGANVLTF.

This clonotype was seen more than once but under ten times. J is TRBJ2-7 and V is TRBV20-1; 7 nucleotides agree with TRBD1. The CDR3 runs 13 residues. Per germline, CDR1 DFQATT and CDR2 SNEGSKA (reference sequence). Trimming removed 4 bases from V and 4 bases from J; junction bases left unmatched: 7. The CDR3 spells CSANRQGVYEQYF. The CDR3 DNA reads TGCAGTGCTAACAGACAGGGAGTATACGAGCAGTACTTC.

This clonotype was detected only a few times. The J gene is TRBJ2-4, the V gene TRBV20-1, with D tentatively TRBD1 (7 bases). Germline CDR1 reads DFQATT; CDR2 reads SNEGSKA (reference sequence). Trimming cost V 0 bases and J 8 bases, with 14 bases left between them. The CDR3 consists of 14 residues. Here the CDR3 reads CSARDQGGGDIQYF. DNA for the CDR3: TGCAGTGCTAGAGATCAAGGGGGCGGGGACATTCAGTACTTC.

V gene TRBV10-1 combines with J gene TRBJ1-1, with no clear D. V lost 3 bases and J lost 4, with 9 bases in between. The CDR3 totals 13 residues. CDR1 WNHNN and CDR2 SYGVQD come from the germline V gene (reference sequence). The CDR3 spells CASSDPTSTEAFF. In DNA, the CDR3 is TGCGCCAGCAGTGACCCAACTAGCACTGAAGCTTTCTTT.

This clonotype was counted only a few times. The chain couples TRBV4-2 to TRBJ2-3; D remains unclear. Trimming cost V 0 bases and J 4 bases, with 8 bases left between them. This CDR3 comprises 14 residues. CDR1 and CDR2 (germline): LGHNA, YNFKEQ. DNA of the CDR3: TGTGCCAGCAGCCAAGATTCCGGCCCAGATACGCAGTATTTT. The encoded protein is CASSQDSGPDTQYF.

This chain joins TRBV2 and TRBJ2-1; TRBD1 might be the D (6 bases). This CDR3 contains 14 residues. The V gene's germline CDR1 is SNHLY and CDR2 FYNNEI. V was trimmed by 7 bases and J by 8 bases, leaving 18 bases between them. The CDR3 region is CASNPLRGGDEQFF. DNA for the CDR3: TGTGCCAGCAACCCCCTCAGGGGCGGAGATGAGCAGTTCTTC.

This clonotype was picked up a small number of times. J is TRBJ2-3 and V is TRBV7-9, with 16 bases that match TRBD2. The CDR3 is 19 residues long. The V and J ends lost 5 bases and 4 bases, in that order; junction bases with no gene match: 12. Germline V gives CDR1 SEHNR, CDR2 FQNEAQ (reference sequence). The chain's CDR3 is CASSLGLAGGHRVPDTQYF. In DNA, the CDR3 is TGTGCCAGCAGCCTGGGACTAGCGGGAGGGCACAGGGTCCCAGATACGCAGTATTTT.